This TCR beta chain was captured by sequencing in a study of T cell responses to AZD1222 COVID-19 vaccine. Whole-study findings and limits: A reported finding is that nearly half of spike-specific TCRs target unmutated variant regions. Among the donors, most were white British and more were female, and clonal diversity was possibly underestimated. The repertoires were collected only after the peak T cell response.

V lost 3 bases and J lost 9, with 15 bases in between. The germline CDR1 and CDR2 sequences are MDHEN and SYDVKM. CDR3 length: 14 amino acids. Comment on this clone: What it binds is not known.

The assay was immunoSEQ multiplex PCR, and TCRdb's table has in-frame clones only and misses some. There are roughly 80,000 clones in the sample; around nine tenths occur only once, and roughly 4.3% lies in the top ten. The TCR originated in an adult in good health. Here the sequenced sample was peripheral blood, taken on day 0 of MenACWY control vaccination. The chain employs TRBV28 and TRBJ1-3; D unresolved. In nucleotides, the CDR3 is TGTGCCAGCAGTTTCAAGTCCGGTTGGGGCACCATATATTTT. Translating it yields CASSFKSGWGTIYF.